This T cell receptor beta chain is from a study of OX40 agonist ivuxolimab in advanced cancers. Overall study findings and caveats: The antigens recognized by the expanded peripheral T cells, that is their antigen specificity, were not determined.

Autoimmune disease history or systemic immunosuppression meant exclusion. Trimming took off 1 base at V and 2 bases at J, with 10 bases between the two ends. The CDR3 is 15 amino acids. The germline V gene encodes CDR1 SGHTA and CDR2 FQGNSA. Using immunoSEQ multiplex PCR, the repertoire was profiled, and TCRdb retains in-frame clones only, with some absent. This table has 48,000 or so clones, around 90% appearing once. On this clone itself: The target antigen is unknown.

The clonotype was recovered from an adult with an advanced solid tumor such as melanoma, head and neck, liver or kidney cancer. Specimen: CD4+ or CD8+ T cells sorted from blood, collected in a trial of the OX40 agonist ivuxolimab. This chain connects TRBV7-2 to TRBJ2-3; perhaps TRBD2 as D (7 bases). The CDR3, as DNA: TGTGCCAGCAGCTTAGACGGGGGGCACACAGATACGCAGTATTTT. As protein: CASSLDGGHTDTQYF. The full variable domain, completed using reference TRBV7-2 and TRBJ2-3, is GAGVSQSPSNKVTEKGKDVELRCDPISGHTALYWYRQSLGQGLEFLIYFQGNSAPDKSGLPSDRFSAERTGGSVSTLTIQRTQQEDSAVYLCASSLDGGHTDTQYFGPGTRLTVL.